Below, 26 T cell receptor beta chains from the same sample are listed, as sequenced in a study of cytomegalovirus exposure and HLA in healthy donors. PCR employed 60 Vbeta and 13 Jbeta primers. Measured with immunoSEQ multiplex PCR; TCRdb has only the in-frame clones, and not every one. This table holds more than 90,000 clones, roughly 82% found once. Input material: PBMCs. The receptor source for this set is a man between 45 and 60 years old in good health and CMV-seronegative.

The genes are TRBV6-1 and TRBJ2-7; TRBD2 might be the D (6 bases). The CDR3 extends over 13 amino acids. CDR1 and CDR2 from the germline V gene are MNHNS and SASEGT. With 5 bases removed from V and 2 bases from J, the gap between germline ends came to 10 bases. CDR3 loop: CASSSPGAYEQYF. CDR3 in DNA: TGTGCCAGCAGTTCTCCGGGAGCCTACGAGCAGTACTTC.

The chain joins TRBV21-1 to TRBJ2-3; the table's D call TRBD2 went unverified against the DNA. TRBV21-1 is marked as a pseudogene. CDR3 length: 16 amino acids. The CDR3, as DNA: TGTGCCAGCAGCAAAGGGGGGAGGTGGAGCACAGATACGCAGTATTTT. This encodes CASSKGGRWSTDTQYF.

The V call is TRBV28, the J call TRBJ1-1; 10 nucleotides match TRBD1. The CDR3 extends over 13 amino acids. Losses at the gene ends were 10 bases for V and 6 bases for J; bases not matched to a gene: 8. CDR1 and CDR2 from the germline V gene are MDHEN and SYDVKM. The DNA of the CDR3 is TGTGCCACCGACGGACAGGGGGGTGCTGAAGCTTTCTTT. Its protein is CATDGQGGAEAFF.

This clone was observed a handful of times. V and J are TRBV6-5 and TRBJ1-1; D gene ambiguous. Trimming shortened V by 6 bases and J by 7 bases, and 18 bases separated the two germline ends. The CDR3 covers 14 residues. Germline V CDR1 and CDR2: MNHEY, SVGAGI. Here the CDR3 reads CASRDYLGRDEAFF. The DNA of the CDR3 is TGTGCCAGCAGGGACTACCTCGGGCGAGATGAAGCTTTCTTT.

V gene TRBV30 combines with J gene TRBJ2-2, with 8 bases lining up with TRBD1. This CDR3 has 12 amino acids. Germline loops: CDR1 GTSNPN, CDR2 SVGIG (reference sequence). The J segment lost 4 bases and the V segment lost 8 bases, leaving 3 bases of the junction unmatched. CDR3 loop: CARGTGTGELFF. The CDR3, as DNA: TGTGCCCGAGGGACAGGCACCGGGGAGCTGTTTTTT.

The genes are TRBV30 and TRBJ1-2, with D unresolved. This CDR3 has 11 amino acids. V shed 5 bases and J shed 1 base, with 5 bases lying between them. Per germline, CDR1 GTSNPN and CDR2 SVGIG (reference sequence). CDR3 in DNA: TGTGCCTGGCAATTTAACTATGGCTACACCTTC. Protein sequence: CAWQFNYGYTF.

V is TRBV7-2 and J is TRBJ1-5; D is undetermined. The length of the CDR3 is 13 residues. Germline V gene sequence: CDR1 SGHTA, CDR2 FQGNSA. V was shortened by 4 bases and J by 3 bases, with 7 bases between the two germline ends. The CDR3 loop reads CASSSRSNQPQHF. The DNA for the CDR3 is TGTGCCAGCAGCTCCCGGTCCAATCAGCCCCAGCATTTT.

The V and J genes are TRBV6-5 and TRBJ2-7; 7 nucleotides line up with TRBD1. After removal of 0 bases from V and 4 bases from J, the junction contained 3 bases not matched to a gene. The CDR3 covers 14 residues. Germline CDR1 MNHEY, CDR2 SVGAGI. CDR3 region: CASSYSGTDYEQYF. CDR3 sequence (DNA): TGTGCCAGCAGTTACTCCGGGACAGATTACGAGCAGTACTTC.

The rearrangement joins TRBV19 to TRBJ2-2, with D tentatively TRBD1 (6 bases). The CDR3 is 14 amino acids. The V gene lost 7 bases and the J gene lost 6 bases, with 15 bases spanning the gap. Germline V lookup: CDR1 LNHDA, CDR2 SQIVND (reference sequence). This chain's CDR3 is CASKFGAGAGELFF. For the CDR3, the DNA is TGTGCCAGTAAATTTGGGGCAGGGGCCGGGGAGCTGTTTTTT.

The V and J genes are TRBV7-9 and TRBJ1-1; D possibly corresponds to TRBD1 (6 bases). V lost 1 base and J lost 11, with 14 bases in between. Germline V gene data show CDR1 as SEHNR and CDR2 as FQNEAQ (reference sequence). This CDR3 comprises 13 residues. Here the CDR3 reads CASSLEAGAQAFF. The CDR3 DNA sequence: TGTGCCAGCAGCTTAGAGGCGGGGGCGCAGGCTTTCTTT.

V usage is TRBV29-1 and J usage is TRBJ2-7; 11 bases fit TRBD2. J lost 0 bases, V lost 4 bases, and 8 bases had no gene match. This CDR3 has 16 amino acids. Germline V gene data show CDR1 as SQVTM and CDR2 as ANQGSEA. In DNA, the CDR3 is TGCAGCGTTGCGGGGCTAGCGGGAGGAAACTCCTACGAGCAGTACTTC. Translation gives CSVAGLAGGNSYEQYF.

This clone was seen a few times. The chain has TRBV7-6 and TRBJ2-7, with 7 bases lining up with TRBD2. The V segment lost 5 bases and the J segment 6 bases; nucleotides outside the gene matches: 4. The CDR3 runs to 12 residues. Germline-derived CDR1 and CDR2 are SGHVS and FNYEAQ. CDR3 amino acids: CASSLSGGEQYF. In DNA, the CDR3 is TGTGCCAGCAGCCTTTCGGGGGGCGAGCAGTACTTC.

CDR3 DNA sequence: TGTGCCAGCACTCTAGGGGGCGGGGGGTTCAATGAGCAGTTCTTC. It specifies CASTLGGGGFNEQFF. This rearrangement joins TRBV7-9 to TRBJ2-1; possibly TRBD2 for D (8 bases). The CDR3 spans 15 residues. V gave up 7 bases and J gave up 6 bases, with 19 bases separating them. Per germline, CDR1 SEHNR and CDR2 FQNEAQ (reference sequence).

The CDR3 DNA is TGCGCCAGCAGCCCTCTGCAGGCTGCTAACTATGGCTACACCTTC. This codes for CASSPLQAANYGYTF. V is TRBV4-1 and J is TRBJ1-2; D is unresolved. Germline CDR1 MGHRA, CDR2 YSYEKL. The V end lost 4 bases, the J end lost 0 bases, and 12 bases lay between the germline ends. This CDR3 comprises 15 residues.

The J gene is TRBJ1-1, the V gene TRBV30; 8 bases are a match to TRBD1. CDR1 GTSNPN and CDR2 SVGIG come from the germline V gene (reference sequence). CDR3 size: 14 residues. J gave up 9 bases and V 4 bases, and 13 bases lay outside the gene matches. CDR3 loop: CAWTPWGRTGKAFF. In nucleotides, the CDR3 is TGTGCCTGGACACCCTGGGGGCGGACAGGGAAAGCTTTCTTT.

This clone was seen just once. This chain joins TRBV6-1 and TRBJ2-5, with 9 bases aligning to TRBD1. J gave up 2 bases and V 6 bases, and 7 bases lay outside the gene matches. This CDR3 is built from 15 residues. Germline CDR1 and CDR2: MNHNS and SASEGT. Here the CDR3 reads CASRAYGQGQETQYF. The CDR3 DNA follows: TGTGCCAGCAGGGCCTACGGACAGGGGCAAGAGACCCAGTACTTC.

The chain couples TRBV7-6 to TRBJ2-6; no clear D. Germline assignment: CDR1 SGHVS and CDR2 FNYEAQ. This CDR3 spans 15 amino acids. V was shortened by 5 bases and J by 0 bases, with 8 bases between the two germline ends. The CDR3 region has the DNA TGTGCCAGCAGCGGTTACACCTCTGGGGCCAACGTCCTGACTTTC. Its translation is CASSGYTSGANVLTF.

CDR3 protein: CASSLSGGIREYQYF. The CDR3, as DNA: TGTGCCAGCAGTCTTAGCGGGGGAATAAGAGAGTACCAGTACTTC. This chain joins TRBV6-6 and TRBJ2-5, with 9 bases fitting TRBD2. CDR1 is MNHNY and CDR2 is SVGAGI in the germline V gene (reference sequence). Trimming cost V 5 bases and J 10 bases; bases outside gene matches: 14. The CDR3 length is 15 residues.

The chain employs TRBV9 and TRBJ2-2, with TRBD1 identical over 7 bases. CDR1 is SGDLS, CDR2 YYNGEE, per germline. The CDR3 consists of 16 residues. V lost 3 bases, J lost 0 bases, and 5 bases stayed unmatched. This CDR3 reads CASSATGTANTGELFF. CDR3 DNA sequence: TGTGCCAGCAGCGCAACCGGGACAGCGAACACCGGGGAGCTGTTTTTT.

The V and J genes are TRBV4-3 and TRBJ2-5; possible D gene TRBD2, 6 bases. Germline CDR1 reads LGHNA; CDR2 reads YSLEER. This CDR3 region has 14 residues. V shed 0 bases and J shed 9 bases, with 14 bases lying between them. The CDR3 coding sequence is TGCGCCAGCAGCCAAGAGGGCGGGGCCGGGGCCCAGTACTTC. This sequence encodes CASSQEGGAGAQYF.

This clone has a single count. V gene TRBV27 combines with J gene TRBJ2-1; 7 bases map to TRBD2. The germline gives CDR1 MNHEY, CDR2 SMNVEV (reference sequence). J gave up 4 bases and V 9 bases, and 12 bases lay outside the gene matches. This CDR3 spans 15 amino acids. The CDR3 DNA sequence: TGTGCCAGTGCCCCGCGCGGGAGAGGGTACAATGAGCAGTTCTTC. Its protein is CASAPRGRGYNEQFF.

The chain joins TRBV6-5 to TRBJ2-6, with D unresolved. The V gene lost 2 bases and the J gene lost 0 bases, with 8 bases spanning the gap. The CDR3 runs to 16 residues. Germline V gene sequence: CDR1 MNHEY, CDR2 SVGAGI. CDR3 loop: CASSYLLSSGANVLTF. As DNA, the CDR3 is TGTGCCAGCAGTTACCTCCTAAGCTCTGGGGCCAACGTCCTGACTTTC.

This clone was detected only once. CDR3 coding DNA: TGTGCCAGTAGTACGCAAAACGGGGCTAATGAAAAACTGTTTTTT. Its translation is CASSTQNGANEKLFF. This chain uses TRBV19 with TRBJ1-4; D gene uncertain. In germline, CDR1 is LNHDA, CDR2 SQIVND (reference sequence). V lost 4 bases and J 3 bases, leaving 12 bases between the germline ends. The CDR3 runs to 15 residues.

As concerns this clone: The junction shows a germline mismatch at one end, possibly a read error. The CDR3 sequence is CSSSLSGYEKLFF. Here the CDR3 DNA reads TGTTCCAGCAGCTTATCGGGATATGAAAAACTGTTTTTT. This chain connects TRBV7-9 to TRBJ1-4; D gene ambiguous. Per the germline V gene, CDR1 is SEHNR and CDR2 is FQNEAQ (reference sequence). The CDR3 has 13 residues.

Points on this clone: At one end, the junction sequence differs from germline, possibly due to a read error. The chain uses TRBV6-6 and TRBJ2-7, with D tentatively TRBD2 (6 bases). The length of the CDR3 is 12 residues. From germline, CDR1 is MNHNY and CDR2 SVGAGI (reference sequence). The DNA for the CDR3 is TGTGCCAGCAGCGACGGAGGGTACGCGCAGTACTTC. This sequence encodes CASSDGGYAQYF.

This clone was observed once. The chain employs TRBV23-1 and TRBJ2-5, with 7 bases aligning to TRBD1. TRBV23-1 is an ORF for which the function is uncertain. Germline trimming cut 4 bases from V and 3 bases from J; bases unmatched to any gene: 11. This CDR3 is built from 16 residues. Here the CDR3 reads CASSRSPRQGEETQYF. In DNA form, the CDR3 reads TGCGCCAGCAGTCGGTCCCCCAGACAGGGAGAAGAGACCCAGTACTTC.